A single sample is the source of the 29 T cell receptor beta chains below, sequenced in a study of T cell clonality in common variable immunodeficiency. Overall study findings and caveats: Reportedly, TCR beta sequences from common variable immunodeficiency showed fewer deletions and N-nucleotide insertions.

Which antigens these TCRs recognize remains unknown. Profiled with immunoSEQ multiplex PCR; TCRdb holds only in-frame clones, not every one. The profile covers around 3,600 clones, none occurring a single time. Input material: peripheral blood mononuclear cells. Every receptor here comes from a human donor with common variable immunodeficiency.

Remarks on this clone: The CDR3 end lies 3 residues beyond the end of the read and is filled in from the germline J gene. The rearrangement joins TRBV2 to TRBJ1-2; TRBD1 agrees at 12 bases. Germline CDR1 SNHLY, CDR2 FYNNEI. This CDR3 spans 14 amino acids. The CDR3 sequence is CASSGTGGAGGYTF. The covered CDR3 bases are TGTGCCAGCAGCGGGACAGGGGGCGCGGGGGGC.

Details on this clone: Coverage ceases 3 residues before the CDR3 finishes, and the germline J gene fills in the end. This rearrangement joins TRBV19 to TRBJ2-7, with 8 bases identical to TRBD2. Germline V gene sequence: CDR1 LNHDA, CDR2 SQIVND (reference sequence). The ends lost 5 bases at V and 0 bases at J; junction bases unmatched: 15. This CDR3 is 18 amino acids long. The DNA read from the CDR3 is TGTGCCAGTAGTCCCCGAGGAGCGGGGGTAACCAGCTCCTACGAG. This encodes CASSPRGAGVTSSYE. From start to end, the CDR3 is CASSPRGAGVTSSYEQYF.

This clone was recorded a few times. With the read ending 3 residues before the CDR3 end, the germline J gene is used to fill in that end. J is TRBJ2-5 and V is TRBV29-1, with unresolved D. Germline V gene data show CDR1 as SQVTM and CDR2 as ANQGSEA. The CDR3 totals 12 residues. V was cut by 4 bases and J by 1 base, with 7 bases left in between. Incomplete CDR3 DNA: TGCAGCGTTGGGGTAGCCCAAGAGACC. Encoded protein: CSVGVAQET. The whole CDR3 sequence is CSVGVAQETQYF.

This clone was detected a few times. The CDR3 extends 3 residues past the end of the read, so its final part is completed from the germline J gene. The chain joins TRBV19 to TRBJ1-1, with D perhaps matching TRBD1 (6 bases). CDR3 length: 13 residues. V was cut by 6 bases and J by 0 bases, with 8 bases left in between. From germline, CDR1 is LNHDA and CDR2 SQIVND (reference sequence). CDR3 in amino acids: CASSQGLNTEAFF. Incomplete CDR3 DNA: TGTGCCAGTAGCCAGGGGTTGAACACTGAA.

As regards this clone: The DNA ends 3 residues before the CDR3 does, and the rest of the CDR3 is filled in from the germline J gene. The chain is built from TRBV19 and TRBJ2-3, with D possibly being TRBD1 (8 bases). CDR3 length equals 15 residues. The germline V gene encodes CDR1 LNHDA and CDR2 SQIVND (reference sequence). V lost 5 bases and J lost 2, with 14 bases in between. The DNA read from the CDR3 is TGTGCCAGTAGTTCAACAGGGGGGGTCACAGATACG. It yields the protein CASSSTGGVTDT. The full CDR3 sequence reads CASSSTGGVTDTQYF.

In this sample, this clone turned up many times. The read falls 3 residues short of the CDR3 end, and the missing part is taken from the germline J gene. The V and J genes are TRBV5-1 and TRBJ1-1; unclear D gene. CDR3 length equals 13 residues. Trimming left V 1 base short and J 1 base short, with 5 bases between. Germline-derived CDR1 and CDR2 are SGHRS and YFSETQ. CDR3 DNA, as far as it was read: TGCGCCAGCAGCTTGTGGCAGAACACTGAA. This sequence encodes CASSLWQNTE. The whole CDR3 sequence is CASSLWQNTEAFF.

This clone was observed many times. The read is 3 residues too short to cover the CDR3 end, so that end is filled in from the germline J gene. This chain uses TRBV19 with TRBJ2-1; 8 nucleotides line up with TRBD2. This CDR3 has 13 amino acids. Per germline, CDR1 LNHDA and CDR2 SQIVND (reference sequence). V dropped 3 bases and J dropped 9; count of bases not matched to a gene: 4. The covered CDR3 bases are TGTGCCAGTAGTATCCGAGCGGGGGTTGAG. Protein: CASSIRAGVE. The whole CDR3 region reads CASSIRAGVEQFF.

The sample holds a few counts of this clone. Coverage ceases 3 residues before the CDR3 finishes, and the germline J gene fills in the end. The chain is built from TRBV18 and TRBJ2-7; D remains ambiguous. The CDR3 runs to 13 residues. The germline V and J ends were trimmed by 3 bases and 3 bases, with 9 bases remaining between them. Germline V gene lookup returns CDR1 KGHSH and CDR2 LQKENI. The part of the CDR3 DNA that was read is TGTGCCAGCTCACCCGCGAGAAGCTACGAG. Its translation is CASSPARSYE. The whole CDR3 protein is CASSPARSYEQYF.

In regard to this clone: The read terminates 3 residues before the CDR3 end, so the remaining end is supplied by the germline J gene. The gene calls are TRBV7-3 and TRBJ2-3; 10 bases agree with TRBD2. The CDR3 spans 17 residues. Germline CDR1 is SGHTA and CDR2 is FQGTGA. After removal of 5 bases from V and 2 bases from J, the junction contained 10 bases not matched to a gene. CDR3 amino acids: CASSPVPAGGTTDTQYF. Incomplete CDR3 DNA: TGTGCCAGCAGCCCGGTACCAGCGGGGGGGACCACAGATACG.

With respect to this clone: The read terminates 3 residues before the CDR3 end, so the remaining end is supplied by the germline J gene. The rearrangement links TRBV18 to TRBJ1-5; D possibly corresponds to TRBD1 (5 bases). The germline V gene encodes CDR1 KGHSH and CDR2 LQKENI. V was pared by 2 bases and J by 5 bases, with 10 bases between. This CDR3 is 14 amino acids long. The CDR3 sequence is CASSPSGVDQPQHF. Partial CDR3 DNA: TGTGCCAGCTCACCATCGGGGGTTGATCAGCCC.

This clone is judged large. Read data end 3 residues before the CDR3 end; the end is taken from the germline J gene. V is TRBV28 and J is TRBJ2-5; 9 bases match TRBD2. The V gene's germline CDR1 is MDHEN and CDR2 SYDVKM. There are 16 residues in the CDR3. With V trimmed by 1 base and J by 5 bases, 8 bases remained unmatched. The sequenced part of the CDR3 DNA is TGTGCCAGCAGTTTATTGCGGGGGGGGCCACGGGAGACC. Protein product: CASSLLRGGPRET. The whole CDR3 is CASSLLRGGPRETQYF.

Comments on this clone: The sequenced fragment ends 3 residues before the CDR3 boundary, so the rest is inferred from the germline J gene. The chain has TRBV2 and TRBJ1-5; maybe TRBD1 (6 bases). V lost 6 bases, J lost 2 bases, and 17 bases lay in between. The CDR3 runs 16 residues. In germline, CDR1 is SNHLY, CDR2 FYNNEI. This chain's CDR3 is CASSGPTGLGNQPQHF. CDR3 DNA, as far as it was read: TGTGCCAGCAGCGGTCCGACAGGTTTGGGCAATCAGCCC.

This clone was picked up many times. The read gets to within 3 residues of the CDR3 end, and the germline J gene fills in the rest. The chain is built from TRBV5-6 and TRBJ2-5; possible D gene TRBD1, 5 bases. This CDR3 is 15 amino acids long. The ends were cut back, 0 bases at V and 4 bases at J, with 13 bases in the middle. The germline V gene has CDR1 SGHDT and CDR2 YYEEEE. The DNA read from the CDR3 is TGTGCCAGCAGCTTGGTAGGGGATCGGGTAGAGACC. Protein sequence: CASSLVGDRVET. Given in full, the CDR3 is CASSLVGDRVETQYF.

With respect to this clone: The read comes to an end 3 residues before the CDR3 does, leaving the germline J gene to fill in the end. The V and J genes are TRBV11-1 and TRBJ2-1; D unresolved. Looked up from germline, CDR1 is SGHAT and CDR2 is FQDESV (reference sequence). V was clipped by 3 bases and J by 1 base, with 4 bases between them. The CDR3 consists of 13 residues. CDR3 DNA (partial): TGTGCCAGCAGCTTCCCTTCCTACAATGAG. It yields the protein CASSFPSYNE. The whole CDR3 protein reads CASSFPSYNEQFF.

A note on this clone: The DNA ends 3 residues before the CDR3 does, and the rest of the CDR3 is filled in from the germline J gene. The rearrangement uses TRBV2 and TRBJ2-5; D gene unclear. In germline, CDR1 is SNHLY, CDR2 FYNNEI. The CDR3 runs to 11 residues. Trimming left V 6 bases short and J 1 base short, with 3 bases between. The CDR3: CASSSQETQYF. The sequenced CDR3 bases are TGTGCCAGCAGCAGCCAAGAGACC.

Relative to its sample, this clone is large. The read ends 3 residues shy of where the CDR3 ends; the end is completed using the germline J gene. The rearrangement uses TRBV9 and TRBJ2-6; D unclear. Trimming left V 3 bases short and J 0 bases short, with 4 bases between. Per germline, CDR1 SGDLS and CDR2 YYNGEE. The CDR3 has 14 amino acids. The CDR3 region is CASSAYSGANVLTF. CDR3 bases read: TGTGCCAGCAGCGCCTACTCTGGGGCCAACGTC.

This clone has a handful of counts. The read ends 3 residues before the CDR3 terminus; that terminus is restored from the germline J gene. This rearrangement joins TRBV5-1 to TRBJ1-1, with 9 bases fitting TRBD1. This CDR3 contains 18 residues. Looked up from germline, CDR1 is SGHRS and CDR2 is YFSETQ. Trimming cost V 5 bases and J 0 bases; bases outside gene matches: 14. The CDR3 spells CASRTGTGQGNMNTEAFF. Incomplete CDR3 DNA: TGCGCCAGCAGAACCGGAACGGGACAGGGCAACATGAACACTGAA. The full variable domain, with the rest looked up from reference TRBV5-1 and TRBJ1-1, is KAGVTQTPRYLIKTRGQQVTLSCSPISGHRSVSWYQQTPGQGLQFLFEYFSETQRNKGNFPGRFSGRQFSNSRSEMNVSTLELGDSALYLCASRTGTGQGNMNTEAFFGQGTRLTVV.

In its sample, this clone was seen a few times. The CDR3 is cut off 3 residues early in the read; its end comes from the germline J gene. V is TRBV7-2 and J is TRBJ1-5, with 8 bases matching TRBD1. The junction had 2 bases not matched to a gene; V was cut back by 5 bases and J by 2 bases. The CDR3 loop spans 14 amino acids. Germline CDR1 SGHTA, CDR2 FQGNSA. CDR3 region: CASSPDRGNQPQHF. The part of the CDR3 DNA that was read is TGTGCCAGCAGCCCGGACAGGGGCAATCAGCCC.

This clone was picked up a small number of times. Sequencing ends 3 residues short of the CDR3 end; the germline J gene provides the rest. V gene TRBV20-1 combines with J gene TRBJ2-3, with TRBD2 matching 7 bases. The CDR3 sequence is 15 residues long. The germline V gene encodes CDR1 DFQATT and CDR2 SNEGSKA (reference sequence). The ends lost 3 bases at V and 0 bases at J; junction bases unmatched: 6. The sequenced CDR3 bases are TGCAGTGCTAGGAACACGGGGGGAAGCACAGATACG. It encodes CSARNTGGSTDT. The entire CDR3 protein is CSARNTGGSTDTQYF.

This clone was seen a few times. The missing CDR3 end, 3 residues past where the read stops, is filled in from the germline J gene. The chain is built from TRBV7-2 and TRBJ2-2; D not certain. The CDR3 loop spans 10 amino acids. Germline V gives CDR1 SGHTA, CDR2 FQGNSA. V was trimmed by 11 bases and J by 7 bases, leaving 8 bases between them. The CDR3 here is CALFSGELFF. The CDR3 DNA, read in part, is TGTGCCCTTTTTAGCGGGGAG.

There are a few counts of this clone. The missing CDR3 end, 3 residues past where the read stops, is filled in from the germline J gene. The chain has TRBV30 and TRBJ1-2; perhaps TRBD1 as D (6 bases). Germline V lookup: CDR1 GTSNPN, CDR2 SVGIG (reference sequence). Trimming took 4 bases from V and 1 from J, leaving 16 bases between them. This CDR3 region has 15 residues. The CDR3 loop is CAWIDTGTRNYGYTF. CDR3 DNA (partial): TGTGCCTGGATCGATACAGGGACACGTAACTATGGC.

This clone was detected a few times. The sequenced CDR3 bases are TGTGCCAGTAGTAGACAGGGTCGTAACACCGGGGAG. This encodes CASSRQGRNTGE. The whole CDR3 sequence reads CASSRQGRNTGELFF. The gene calls are TRBV19 and TRBJ2-2; TRBD1 agrees at 7 bases. The DNA ends 3 residues before the CDR3 does, and the rest of the CDR3 is filled in from the germline J gene. Germline CDR1 LNHDA, CDR2 SQIVND (reference sequence). The CDR3 is 15 residues long. The junction had 4 bases not matched to a gene; V was cut back by 4 bases and J by 2 bases.

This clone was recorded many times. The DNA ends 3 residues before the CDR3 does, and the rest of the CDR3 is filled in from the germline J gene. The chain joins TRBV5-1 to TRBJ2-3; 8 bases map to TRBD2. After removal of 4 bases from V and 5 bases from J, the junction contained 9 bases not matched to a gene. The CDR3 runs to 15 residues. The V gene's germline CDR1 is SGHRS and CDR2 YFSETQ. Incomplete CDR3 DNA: TGCGCCAGCAGCCTAGGGACTAGTCGTCAAGATACG. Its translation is CASSLGTSRQDT. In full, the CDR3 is CASSLGTSRQDTQYF.

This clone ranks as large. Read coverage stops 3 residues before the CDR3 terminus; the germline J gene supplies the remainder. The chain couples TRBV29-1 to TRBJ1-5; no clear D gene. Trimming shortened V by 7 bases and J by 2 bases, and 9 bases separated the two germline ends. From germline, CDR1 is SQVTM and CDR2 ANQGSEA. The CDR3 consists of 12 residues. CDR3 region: CSDPRGNQPQHF. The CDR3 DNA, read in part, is TGCAGCGATCCGAGGGGCAATCAGCCC.

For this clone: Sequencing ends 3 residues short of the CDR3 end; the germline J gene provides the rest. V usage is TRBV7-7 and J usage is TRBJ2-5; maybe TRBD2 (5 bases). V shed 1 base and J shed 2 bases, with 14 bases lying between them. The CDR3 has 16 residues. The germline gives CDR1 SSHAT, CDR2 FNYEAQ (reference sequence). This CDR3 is CASSLVPSRLQETQYF. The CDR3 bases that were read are TGTGCCAGCAGCTTAGTCCCATCTAGACTACAAGAGACC.

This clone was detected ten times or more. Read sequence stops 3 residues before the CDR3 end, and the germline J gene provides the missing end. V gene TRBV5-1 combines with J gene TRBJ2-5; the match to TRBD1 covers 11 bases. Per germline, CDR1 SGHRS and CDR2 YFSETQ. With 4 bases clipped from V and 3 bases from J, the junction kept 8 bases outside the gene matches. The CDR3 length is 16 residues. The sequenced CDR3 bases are TGCGCCAGCAGCCCAGGGGGGACAGGGGGGGAAGAGACC. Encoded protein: CASSPGGTGGEET. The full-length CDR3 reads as CASSPGGTGGEETQYF.

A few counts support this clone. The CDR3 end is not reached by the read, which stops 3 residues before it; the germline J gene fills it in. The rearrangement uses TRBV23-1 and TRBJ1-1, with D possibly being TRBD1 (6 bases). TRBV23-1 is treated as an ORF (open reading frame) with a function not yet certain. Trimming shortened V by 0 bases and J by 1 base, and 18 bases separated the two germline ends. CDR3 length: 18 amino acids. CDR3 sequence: CASSQSDDRKEANTEAFF. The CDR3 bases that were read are TGCGCCAGCAGTCAATCCGATGACAGGAAAGAGGCGAACACTGAA.

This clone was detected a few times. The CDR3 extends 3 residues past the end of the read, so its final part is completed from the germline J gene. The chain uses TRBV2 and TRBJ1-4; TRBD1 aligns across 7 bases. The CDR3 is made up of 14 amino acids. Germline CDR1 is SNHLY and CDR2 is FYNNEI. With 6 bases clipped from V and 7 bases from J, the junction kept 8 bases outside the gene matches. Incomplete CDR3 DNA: TGTGCCAGCAGACTGACAGGGAGTACTGAAAAA. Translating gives CASRLTGSTEK. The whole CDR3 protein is CASRLTGSTEKLFF. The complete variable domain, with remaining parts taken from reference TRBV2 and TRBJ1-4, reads EPEVTQTPSHQVTQMGQEVILRCVPISNHLYFYWYRQILGQKVEFLVSFYNNEISEKSEIFDDQFSVERPDGSNFTLKIRSTKLEDSAMYFCASRLTGSTEKLFFGSGTQLSVL.

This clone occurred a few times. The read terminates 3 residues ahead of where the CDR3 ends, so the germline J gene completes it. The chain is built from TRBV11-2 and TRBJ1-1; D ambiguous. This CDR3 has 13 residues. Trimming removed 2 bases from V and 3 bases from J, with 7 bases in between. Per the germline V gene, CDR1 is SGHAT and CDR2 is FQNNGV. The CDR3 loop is CASSLYGDTEAFF. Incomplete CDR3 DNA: TGTGCCAGCAGCTTATACGGGGACACTGAA.